The entry below gives a single T cell receptor beta chain sequence along with its context. Its matching antigen is unknown. V lost 3 bases and J 1 base, leaving 6 bases between the germline ends. There are 13 residues in the CDR3. CDR1 SGHTA and CDR2 FQGNSA come from the germline V gene. Reverse transcription of all isolated RNA meant that expressed TCRB transcripts were sequenced. Produced via immunoSEQ multiplex PCR; TCRdb's table is partial and in-frame only. Among about 450,000 clones listed, about an eighth were seen once. The entry originates in a study of beta chain features in type 1 diabetes. Isolation of CD4+ naive, central memory, regulatory and stem cell-like memory cells was achieved by sorting via CD45RO/CCR7/CD25/CD127/CD95/CD27. Overall study results and limits: cDNA sequencing could over-represent cells with high TCR expression.

The chain carries TRBV7-2 and TRBJ1-2; D gene uncertain. This TCR derives from a young woman in good health. Sequencing input: naive CD4+ T cells from blood. CDR3 in DNA: TGTGCCAGCAGCTTCTCGATTAACTATGGCTACACCTTC. It codes for CASSFSINYGYTF.